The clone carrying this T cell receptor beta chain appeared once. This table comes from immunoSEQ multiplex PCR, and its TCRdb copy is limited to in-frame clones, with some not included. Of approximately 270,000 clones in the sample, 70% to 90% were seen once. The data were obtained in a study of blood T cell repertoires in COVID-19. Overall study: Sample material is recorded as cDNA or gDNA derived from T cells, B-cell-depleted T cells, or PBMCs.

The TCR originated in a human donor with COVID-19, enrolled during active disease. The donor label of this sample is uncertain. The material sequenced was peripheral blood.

This CDR3 reads CASSIGTGPYQPQHF. DNA of the CDR3: TGTGCCAGTAGTATAGGGACAGGGCCGTATCAGCCCCAGCATTTT. The chain employs TRBV19 and TRBJ1-5; 8 positions agree with TRBD1. J gave up 5 bases and V 1 base, and 4 bases lay outside the gene matches. This CDR3 has 15 residues. The V gene's germline CDR1 is LNHDA and CDR2 SQIVND (reference sequence).